The 15 T cell receptor beta chains below all came from one sample that was sequenced in a study of cytotoxic CD8 clonotypes in ibrutinib-treated CLL (TCRdb year 2021). Libraries were prepared through the immunoSEQ multiplex PCR assay. The table was pulled from immuneACCESS by TCRdb, which kept in-frame rearrangements only. Such tables lose some clones; where checked, under half of the loss comes from unresolved V genes, and the rest has no known cause. This sample lists 150,000 to 200,000 clones; approximately 80% were detected once. The ten largest account for 2% to 2.5% of the sample. According to the study, the label for this sample's time point signals: approximately 11 months on ibrutinib. Sequenced material: PBMCs, taken after 12 months of ibrutinib treatment. These receptors all come from a human donor with chronic lymphocytic leukemia.

The chain carries TRBV4-1 and TRBJ2-3; D may be TRBD2 (6 bases). Trimming took 7 bases from V and 1 from J, leaving 27 bases between them. This CDR3 has 19 residues. Germline V gene data show CDR1 as MGHRA and CDR2 as YSYEKL. CDR3 region: CASKFLPGPKEGGTDTQYF. The CDR3 DNA follows: TGCGCCAGCAAGTTCCTACCGGGCCCTAAGGAGGGTGGCACAGATACGCAGTATTTT.

This sequence joins TRBV9 and TRBJ2-7; D unclear. The CDR3 covers 14 residues. Germline V gene data show CDR1 as SGDLS and CDR2 as YYNGEE. The V and J ends lost 1 base and 0 bases respectively, with 8 bases between them. CDR3 region: CASSVTGYSYEQYF. CDR3 sequence (DNA): TGTGCCAGCAGCGTAACCGGGTACTCCTACGAGCAGTACTTC.

The chain links TRBV19 to TRBJ1-5, with D possibly matching TRBD1 (6 bases). V was cut by 5 bases and J by 5 bases, with 22 bases left in between. There are 17 residues in the CDR3. Per germline, CDR1 LNHDA and CDR2 SQIVND (reference sequence). CDR3 sequence (DNA): TGTGCCAGTAGTCTCCTTGCGGGGGCAGGAGGGGATCAGCCCCAGCATTTT. Encoded protein: CASSLLAGAGGDQPQHF.

This clone was detected once. V usage is TRBV5-1 and J usage is TRBJ2-7; possible D gene TRBD2, 5 bases. Trimming stripped 1 base from V and 0 bases from J, with 11 bases between. The V gene's germline CDR1 is SGHRS and CDR2 YFSETQ. CDR3 size: 15 residues. In nucleotides, the CDR3 is TGCGCCAGCAGCTTGTTGGACTTAAGCTCCTACGAGCAGTACTTC. It encodes CASSLLDLSSYEQYF.

The chain has TRBV2 and TRBJ2-1; 10 bases fit TRBD2. Germline V gene data show CDR1 as SNHLY and CDR2 as FYNNEI. The CDR3 covers 15 residues. The V gene end was trimmed by 8 bases and the J gene end by 4 bases; junction bases not matched to a gene: 8. In DNA, the CDR3 is TGTGCCAGCTCACCCGGGACTAGCGAATACAATGAGCAGTTCTTC. Its translation is CASSPGTSEYNEQFF. Variable domain in full (rest from reference TRBV2 and TRBJ2-1): EPEVTQTPSHQVTQMGQEVILRCVPISNHLYFYWYRQILGQKVEFLVSFYNNEISEKSEIFDDQFSVERPDGSNFTLKIRSTKLEDSAMYFCASSPGTSEYNEQFFGPGTRLTVL.

The rearrangement uses TRBV29-1 and TRBJ2-5, with 7 bases that match TRBD1. There are 10 residues in the CDR3. Trimming cost V 7 bases and J 5 bases; bases outside gene matches: 1. Germline values: CDR1 SQVTM, CDR2 ANQGSEA. The CDR3 loop is CSGGQETQYF. The CDR3 coding sequence is TGCAGCGGGGGACAGGAGACCCAGTACTTC. The complete variable domain, with remaining parts taken from reference TRBV29-1 and TRBJ2-5, reads SAVISQKPSRDICQRGTSLTIQCQVDSQVTMMFWYRQQPGQSLTLIATANQGSEATYESGFVIDKFPISRPNLTFSTLTVSNMSPEDSSIYLCSGGQETQYFGPGTRLLVL.

The chain couples TRBV12-5 to TRBJ1-2, with D maybe TRBD1 (5 bases). CDR1 and CDR2 (germline): LGHNT, FRNRAP. Trimming took off 5 bases at V and 3 bases at J, with 13 bases between the two ends. The CDR3 covers 14 residues. CDR3 nucleotides: TGTGCTAGTGGTCCTGCCGGGGGATACTATGGCTACACCTTC. Amino acid sequence: CASGPAGGYYGYTF.

The rearrangement joins TRBV29-1 to TRBJ2-5, with TRBD1 matching 8 bases. J lost 9 bases, V lost 7 bases, and 10 bases had no gene match. The CDR3 has 12 residues. Per germline, CDR1 SQVTM and CDR2 ANQGSEA. The CDR3 coding sequence is TGCAGCGGGACAGGGCGAGGTGGGGCCCAGTACTTC. This translates into CSGTGRGGAQYF.

The rearrangement joins TRBV6-5 to TRBJ1-2, with no clear D. The CDR3 spans 14 residues. Germline V gives CDR1 MNHEY, CDR2 SVGAGI. V lost 2 bases to trimming and J lost 3 bases, with 10 bases between them. The CDR3 sequence is CASSYMGWDYGYTF. The CDR3 region has the DNA TGTGCCAGCAGTTACATGGGGTGGGACTATGGCTACACCTTC.

The chain recombines TRBV28 with TRBJ1-2, with unresolved D. The CDR3 runs 13 residues. Trimming cost V 6 bases and J 0 bases, with 8 bases left between them. The germline gives CDR1 MDHEN, CDR2 SYDVKM. In nucleotides, the CDR3 is TGTGCCAGCAGGACGTCAGCTAACTATGGCTACACCTTC. The encoded protein is CASRTSANYGYTF.

The chain links TRBV28 to TRBJ2-7, with D maybe TRBD1 (5 bases). The germline gives CDR1 MDHEN, CDR2 SYDVKM. The CDR3 length is 15 residues. Trimming removed 3 bases from V and 3 bases from J, with 15 bases in between. The CDR3 region has the DNA TGTGCCAGCAGTTTCCCCCAGGGCGGCCACTACGAGCAGTACTTC. This sequence encodes CASSFPQGGHYEQYF.

The chain employs TRBV15 and TRBJ1-2; 7 bases align to TRBD1. CDR3 size: 15 residues. Germline V lookup: CDR1 LNHNV, CDR2 YYDKDF (reference sequence). Germline trimming cut 0 bases from V and 8 bases from J; bases unmatched to any gene: 9. The CDR3 DNA reads TGTGCCACCAGCAGAGATAAAGAACAGGGGTGGGGCTACACCTTC. Its translation: CATSRDKEQGWGYTF.

The CDR3 reads CASRAGTSGGPSYEQYF. The DNA of the CDR3 is TGCGCCAGCAGGGCAGGGACTAGCGGGGGACCATCCTACGAGCAGTACTTC. The V call is TRBV5-1, the J call TRBJ2-7; 14 bases are a match to TRBD2. Germline V gives CDR1 SGHRS, CDR2 YFSETQ. Losses at the gene ends were 5 bases for V and 1 base for J; bases not matched to a gene: 8. The CDR3 runs 17 residues.

The J gene is TRBJ1-1, the V gene TRBV19, with 7 bases fitting TRBD1. J gave up 3 bases and V 5 bases, and 6 bases lay outside the gene matches. This CDR3 contains 14 residues. Germline-derived CDR1 and CDR2 are LNHDA and SQIVND (reference sequence). CDR3 DNA sequence: TGTGCCAGTAGTCATACCAGGGGGGACACTGAAGCTTTCTTT. The encoded protein is CASSHTRGDTEAFF.

This rearrangement joins TRBV27 to TRBJ1-5; the D gene is possibly TRBD1 (6 bases). Germline V gene data show CDR1 as MNHEY and CDR2 as SMNVEV (reference sequence). There are 14 residues in the CDR3. V lost 10 bases and J 5 bases, leaving 18 bases between the germline ends. CDR3 sequence: CATSLWGQDQPQHF. In DNA form, the CDR3 reads TGTGCCACCTCTCTTTGGGGGCAGGATCAGCCCCAGCATTTT.